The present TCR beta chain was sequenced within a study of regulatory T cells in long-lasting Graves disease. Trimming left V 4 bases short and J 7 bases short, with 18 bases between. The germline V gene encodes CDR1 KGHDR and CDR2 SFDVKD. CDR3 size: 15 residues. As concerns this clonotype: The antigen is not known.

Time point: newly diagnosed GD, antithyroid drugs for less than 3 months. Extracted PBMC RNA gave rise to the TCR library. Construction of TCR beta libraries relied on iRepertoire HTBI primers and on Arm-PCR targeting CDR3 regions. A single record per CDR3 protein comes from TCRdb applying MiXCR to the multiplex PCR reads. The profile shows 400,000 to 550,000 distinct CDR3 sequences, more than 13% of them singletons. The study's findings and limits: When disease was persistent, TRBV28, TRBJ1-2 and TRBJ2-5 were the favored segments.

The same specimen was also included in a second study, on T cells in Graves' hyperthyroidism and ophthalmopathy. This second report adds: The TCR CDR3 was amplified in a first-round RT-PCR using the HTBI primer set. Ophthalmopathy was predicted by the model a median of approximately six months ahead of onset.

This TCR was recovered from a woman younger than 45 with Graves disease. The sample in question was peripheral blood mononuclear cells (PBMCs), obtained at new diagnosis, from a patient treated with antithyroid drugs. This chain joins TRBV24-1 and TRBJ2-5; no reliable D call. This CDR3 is CATSDPTPNVGTQYF. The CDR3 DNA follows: TGTGCCACCAGTGACCCAACCCCGAACGTGGGGACCCAGTACTTC.